Listed here are 19 T cell receptor beta chains from one sample, sequenced in a study of response to subunit inactivated influenza vaccine (dated by TCRdb to 2016 to 2019). Libraries were prepared through RT-PCR. TCRdb records Illumina HiSeq 2500 as the sequencer. TCRdb reprocessing: public reads trimmed at Q25 with fastp, clones called with MiXCR, in-frame beta chains kept. Every entry covers one CDR3 protein and lists the most common genes and DNA from its rows. The sample table contains 450,000 to 600,000 distinct CDR3 sequences; only one count was recorded for around 8% of them. The ten biggest clones cover over 10% of the sample. Specimen: PBMCs from blood, collected less than 30 months after vaccination. Receptors originate from a man between 50 and 70 years old who received an inactivated influenza vaccine. Donor details come from another sample of the same person, matched by shared clones.

This sequence joins TRBV7-9 and TRBJ2-5; weak D call: TRBD2 (5 bases). The germline V and J ends were trimmed by 3 bases and 5 bases, with 13 bases remaining between them. Germline V gene lookup returns CDR1 SEHNR and CDR2 FQNEAQ (reference sequence). The CDR3 is 14 residues long. CDR3 DNA: TGTGCCAGCAGCTTCTCGGCGAGAGGGGAGACCCAGTACTTC. It codes for CASSFSARGETQYF.

This clonotype was seen many times. The chain joins TRBV6-1 to TRBJ2-7, with 7 bases aligning to TRBD1. There are 14 residues in the CDR3. Trimming removed 6 bases from V and 4 bases from J; junction bases left unmatched: 9. Germline V lookup: CDR1 MNHNS, CDR2 SASEGT. The CDR3 reads CASREAGGRYEQYF. The CDR3 DNA is TGTGCCAGCAGGGAGGCAGGGGGACGGTACGAGCAGTACTTC.

This clonotype was seen a few times. This sequence joins TRBV5-1 and TRBJ1-2; no reliable D call. Germline loops: CDR1 SGHRS, CDR2 YFSETQ. Trimming removed 0 bases at V and 3 bases at J, with 6 bases between. There are 13 residues in the CDR3. The CDR3 bases are TGCGCCAGCAGCTTGGACAGTGACTATGGCTACACCTTC. This sequence encodes CASSLDSDYGYTF.

There are many counts of this clonotype. The chain joins TRBV28 to TRBJ2-2; no reliable D call. The V gene's germline CDR1 is MDHEN and CDR2 SYDVKM. V gave up 3 bases and J gave up 5 bases, with 13 bases separating them. There are 15 residues in the CDR3. CDR3 sequence reads: CASSFRRGWTGELFF. The CDR3 DNA reads as TGTGCCAGCAGTTTCCGGAGAGGATGGACCGGGGAGCTGTTTTTT.

The table lists this clonotype with many counts. The V gene is TRBV20-1, the J gene TRBJ2-1; 8 bases match TRBD1. V shed 1 base, J shed 4 bases, and the junction held 9 bases outside the gene matches. Germline V gene sequence: CDR1 DFQATT, CDR2 SNEGSKA (reference sequence). This CDR3 region has 16 residues. For the CDR3, the DNA is TGCAGTGCTAGAGCCGGGACAGGAACGAGGTACAATGAGCAGTTCTTC. It yields the protein CSARAGTGTRYNEQFF.

This clonotype was found a few times. The chain couples TRBV28 to TRBJ1-2; no definite D call. Trimming took 3 bases from V and 2 from J, leaving 10 bases between them. Germline CDR1 is MDHEN and CDR2 is SYDVKM. The CDR3 sequence is 14 residues long. The CDR3 is CASSFNGINYGYTF. For the CDR3, the DNA is TGTGCCAGCAGTTTTAATGGTATAAACTATGGCTACACCTTC.

This clonotype was counted many times. This chain connects TRBV20-1 to TRBJ1-5; D might be TRBD1 (6 bases). V was clipped by 6 bases and J by 5 bases, with 17 bases between them. In germline, CDR1 is DFQATT, CDR2 SNEGSKA (reference sequence). The CDR3 contains 14 residues. The CDR3 DNA reads as TGCAGTGCGGATCAGGGGCGCTGGGATCAGCCCCAGCATTTT. It encodes CSADQGRWDQPQHF.

The chain links TRBV20-1 to TRBJ2-1, with 8 nucleotides matching TRBD1. Losses at the gene ends were 2 bases for V and 3 bases for J; bases not matched to a gene: 12. The CDR3 has 17 residues. The germline CDR1 and CDR2 sequences are DFQATT and SNEGSKA (reference sequence). CDR3 sequence: CSARPRLGGQGYNEQFF. For the CDR3, the DNA is TGCAGTGCTAGACCGCGCCTCGGAGGACAGGGCTACAATGAGCAGTTCTTC.

The gene calls are TRBV2 and TRBJ2-5, with D possibly matching TRBD1 (6 bases). The CDR3 is made up of 14 amino acids. V was pared by 7 bases and J by 4 bases, with 16 bases between. CDR1 is SNHLY, CDR2 FYNNEI, per germline. The CDR3 nucleotides read TGTGCCAGCACCGAGGGCAGGGGTAGAGAGACCCAGTACTTC. The encoded protein is CASTEGRGRETQYF.

The table lists this clonotype with many counts. The J gene is TRBJ1-4, the V gene TRBV20-1, with TRBD1 identical over 9 bases. Germline lookup yields CDR1 DFQATT and CDR2 SNEGSKA (reference sequence). V lost 6 bases to trimming and J lost 6 bases; unmatched junction nucleotides: 8. This CDR3 spans 14 amino acids. CDR3 amino acids: CSAGRTGADEKLFF. The DNA for the CDR3 is TGCAGTGCGGGGCGGACAGGGGCTGATGAAAAACTGTTTTTT.

This clonotype came up many times. The genes are TRBV28 and TRBJ2-1; possible D gene TRBD2, 6 bases. Trimming left V 3 bases short and J 0 bases short, with 12 bases between. This CDR3 has 16 amino acids. From germline, CDR1 is MDHEN and CDR2 SYDVKM. This CDR3 is CASSFIYGGSYNEQFF. In DNA form, the CDR3 reads TGTGCCAGCAGTTTTATCTACGGGGGCTCCTACAATGAGCAGTTCTTC.

The V call is TRBV5-1, the J call TRBJ2-1; 9 bases align to TRBD2. The CDR3 is 16 residues long. V lost 5 bases and J lost 8; bases outside the gene matches: 14. Germline CDR1 reads SGHRS; CDR2 reads YFSETQ. The CDR3, as DNA: TGCGCCAGCAGTTTCAATGGACCGGGACTAGCCGATGAGCAGTTCTTC. As protein: CASSFNGPGLADEQFF.

This clonotype was observed many times. The chain couples TRBV7-3 to TRBJ2-1; 9 nucleotides match TRBD2. This CDR3 comprises 14 residues. Per the germline V gene, CDR1 is SGHTA and CDR2 is FQGTGA. Losses at the gene ends were 5 bases for V and 7 bases for J; bases not matched to a gene: 6. The CDR3 nucleotides are TGTGCCAGCAGCCCAACTAGCGGGCTAAATGAGCAGTTCTTC. Protein sequence: CASSPTSGLNEQFF.

This chain links TRBV12-3 or TRBV12-4 with TRBJ2-2; TRBD1 matches 11 bases. The CDR3 is 13 residues long. The V segment lost 6 bases and the J segment 9 bases; nucleotides outside the gene matches: 3. The CDR3 DNA reads as TGTGCCAGCAGCGGACAGGGGGCCTGGGAGCTGTTTTTT. It codes for CASSGQGAWELFF.

This sequence joins TRBV7-9 and TRBJ2-2; D is uncertain. This CDR3 is 14 amino acids long. Trimming removed 2 bases from V and 6 bases from J, with 10 bases in between. The V gene's germline CDR1 is SEHNR and CDR2 FQNEAQ (reference sequence). The CDR3 nucleotides read TGTGCCAGCAGCTTAATCGGTCCGGCCGGGGAGCTGTTTTTT. Translating it yields CASSLIGPAGELFF.

The V gene is TRBV12-3 or TRBV12-4, the J gene TRBJ2-3; D is uncertain. The CDR3 is 12 residues long. Trimming took off 4 bases at V and 2 bases at J, with 4 bases between the two ends. CDR3 sequence reads: CASSSPTDTQYF. In nucleotides, the CDR3 is TGTGCCAGCAGTTCACCCACAGATACGCAGTATTTT.

This clonotype has a count of ten or more. The rearrangement joins TRBV6-2 or TRBV6-3 to TRBJ2-3; perhaps TRBD2 as D (5 bases). This CDR3 region has 13 residues. V was shortened by 0 bases and J by 6 bases, with 7 bases between the two germline ends. Looked up from germline, CDR1 is MNHEY and CDR2 is SVGEGT. The CDR3 coding sequence is TGTGCCAGCAGTTACTCGGGAGTGGATACGCAGTATTTT. It codes for CASSYSGVDTQYF.

The genes are TRBV4-3 and TRBJ2-3; 12 bases are shared with TRBD2. V lost 1 base, J lost 3 bases, and 14 bases stayed unmatched. Germline V CDR1 and CDR2: LGHNA, YSLEER. This CDR3 spans 20 amino acids. The CDR3: CASSQGLSASGRAGTDTQYF. CDR3 sequence (DNA): TGCGCCAGCAGCCAAGGCCTTTCGGCTAGCGGGAGGGCCGGGACAGATACGCAGTATTTT.

This clonotype was seen a few times. The chain uses TRBV21-1 and TRBJ2-2; TRBD2, the table's D call, was not compared with the DNA. TRBV21-1 is recorded as a pseudogene. The CDR3 length is 17 residues. CDR3 coding DNA: TGTGCCAGCAGCAAAGTGTGGCTAGCGGGGGGTGCCGGGGAGCTGTTTTTT. It codes for CASSKVWLAGGAGELFF.